What follows describes a single T cell receptor (beta chain). Its antigen is unknown. The data belong to a study of CD8+ T cells in alopecia areata. Study summary: A 6-month period off drug followed tofacitinib, which lasted 6 to 18 months. Study-wide points: Scalp sequencing captures resident alphabeta T cells of normal skin too.

RNA, once extracted, was reverse transcribed into cDNA for use as the sequencing template. Sequencing used immunoSEQ multiplex PCR; TCRdb keeps in-frame clones, though not all of them. This sample has more than 75,000 clones; about two fifths occur once, and the top ten carry approximately 1.5%. This CDR3 region has 13 residues. Trimming shortened V by 3 bases and J by 2 bases, and 8 bases separated the two germline ends. From germline, CDR1 is SGHRS and CDR2 YFSETQ. Researchers gathered lesional scalp punch biopsies and peripheral blood from patients with alopecia areata. Cell sorting on a FACSAria was used to separate CD4+ and CD8+ T cells from the PBMCs.

V gene TRBV5-1 combines with J gene TRBJ2-5; D perhaps matches TRBD2 (5 bases). Input material: CD4+ T cells sorted from blood. This sequence originates from a human donor with alopecia areata. CDR3 nucleotide sequence: TGCGCCAGCAGCTGGACTCTTCAAGAGACCCAGTACTTC. Its translation is CASSWTLQETQYF.